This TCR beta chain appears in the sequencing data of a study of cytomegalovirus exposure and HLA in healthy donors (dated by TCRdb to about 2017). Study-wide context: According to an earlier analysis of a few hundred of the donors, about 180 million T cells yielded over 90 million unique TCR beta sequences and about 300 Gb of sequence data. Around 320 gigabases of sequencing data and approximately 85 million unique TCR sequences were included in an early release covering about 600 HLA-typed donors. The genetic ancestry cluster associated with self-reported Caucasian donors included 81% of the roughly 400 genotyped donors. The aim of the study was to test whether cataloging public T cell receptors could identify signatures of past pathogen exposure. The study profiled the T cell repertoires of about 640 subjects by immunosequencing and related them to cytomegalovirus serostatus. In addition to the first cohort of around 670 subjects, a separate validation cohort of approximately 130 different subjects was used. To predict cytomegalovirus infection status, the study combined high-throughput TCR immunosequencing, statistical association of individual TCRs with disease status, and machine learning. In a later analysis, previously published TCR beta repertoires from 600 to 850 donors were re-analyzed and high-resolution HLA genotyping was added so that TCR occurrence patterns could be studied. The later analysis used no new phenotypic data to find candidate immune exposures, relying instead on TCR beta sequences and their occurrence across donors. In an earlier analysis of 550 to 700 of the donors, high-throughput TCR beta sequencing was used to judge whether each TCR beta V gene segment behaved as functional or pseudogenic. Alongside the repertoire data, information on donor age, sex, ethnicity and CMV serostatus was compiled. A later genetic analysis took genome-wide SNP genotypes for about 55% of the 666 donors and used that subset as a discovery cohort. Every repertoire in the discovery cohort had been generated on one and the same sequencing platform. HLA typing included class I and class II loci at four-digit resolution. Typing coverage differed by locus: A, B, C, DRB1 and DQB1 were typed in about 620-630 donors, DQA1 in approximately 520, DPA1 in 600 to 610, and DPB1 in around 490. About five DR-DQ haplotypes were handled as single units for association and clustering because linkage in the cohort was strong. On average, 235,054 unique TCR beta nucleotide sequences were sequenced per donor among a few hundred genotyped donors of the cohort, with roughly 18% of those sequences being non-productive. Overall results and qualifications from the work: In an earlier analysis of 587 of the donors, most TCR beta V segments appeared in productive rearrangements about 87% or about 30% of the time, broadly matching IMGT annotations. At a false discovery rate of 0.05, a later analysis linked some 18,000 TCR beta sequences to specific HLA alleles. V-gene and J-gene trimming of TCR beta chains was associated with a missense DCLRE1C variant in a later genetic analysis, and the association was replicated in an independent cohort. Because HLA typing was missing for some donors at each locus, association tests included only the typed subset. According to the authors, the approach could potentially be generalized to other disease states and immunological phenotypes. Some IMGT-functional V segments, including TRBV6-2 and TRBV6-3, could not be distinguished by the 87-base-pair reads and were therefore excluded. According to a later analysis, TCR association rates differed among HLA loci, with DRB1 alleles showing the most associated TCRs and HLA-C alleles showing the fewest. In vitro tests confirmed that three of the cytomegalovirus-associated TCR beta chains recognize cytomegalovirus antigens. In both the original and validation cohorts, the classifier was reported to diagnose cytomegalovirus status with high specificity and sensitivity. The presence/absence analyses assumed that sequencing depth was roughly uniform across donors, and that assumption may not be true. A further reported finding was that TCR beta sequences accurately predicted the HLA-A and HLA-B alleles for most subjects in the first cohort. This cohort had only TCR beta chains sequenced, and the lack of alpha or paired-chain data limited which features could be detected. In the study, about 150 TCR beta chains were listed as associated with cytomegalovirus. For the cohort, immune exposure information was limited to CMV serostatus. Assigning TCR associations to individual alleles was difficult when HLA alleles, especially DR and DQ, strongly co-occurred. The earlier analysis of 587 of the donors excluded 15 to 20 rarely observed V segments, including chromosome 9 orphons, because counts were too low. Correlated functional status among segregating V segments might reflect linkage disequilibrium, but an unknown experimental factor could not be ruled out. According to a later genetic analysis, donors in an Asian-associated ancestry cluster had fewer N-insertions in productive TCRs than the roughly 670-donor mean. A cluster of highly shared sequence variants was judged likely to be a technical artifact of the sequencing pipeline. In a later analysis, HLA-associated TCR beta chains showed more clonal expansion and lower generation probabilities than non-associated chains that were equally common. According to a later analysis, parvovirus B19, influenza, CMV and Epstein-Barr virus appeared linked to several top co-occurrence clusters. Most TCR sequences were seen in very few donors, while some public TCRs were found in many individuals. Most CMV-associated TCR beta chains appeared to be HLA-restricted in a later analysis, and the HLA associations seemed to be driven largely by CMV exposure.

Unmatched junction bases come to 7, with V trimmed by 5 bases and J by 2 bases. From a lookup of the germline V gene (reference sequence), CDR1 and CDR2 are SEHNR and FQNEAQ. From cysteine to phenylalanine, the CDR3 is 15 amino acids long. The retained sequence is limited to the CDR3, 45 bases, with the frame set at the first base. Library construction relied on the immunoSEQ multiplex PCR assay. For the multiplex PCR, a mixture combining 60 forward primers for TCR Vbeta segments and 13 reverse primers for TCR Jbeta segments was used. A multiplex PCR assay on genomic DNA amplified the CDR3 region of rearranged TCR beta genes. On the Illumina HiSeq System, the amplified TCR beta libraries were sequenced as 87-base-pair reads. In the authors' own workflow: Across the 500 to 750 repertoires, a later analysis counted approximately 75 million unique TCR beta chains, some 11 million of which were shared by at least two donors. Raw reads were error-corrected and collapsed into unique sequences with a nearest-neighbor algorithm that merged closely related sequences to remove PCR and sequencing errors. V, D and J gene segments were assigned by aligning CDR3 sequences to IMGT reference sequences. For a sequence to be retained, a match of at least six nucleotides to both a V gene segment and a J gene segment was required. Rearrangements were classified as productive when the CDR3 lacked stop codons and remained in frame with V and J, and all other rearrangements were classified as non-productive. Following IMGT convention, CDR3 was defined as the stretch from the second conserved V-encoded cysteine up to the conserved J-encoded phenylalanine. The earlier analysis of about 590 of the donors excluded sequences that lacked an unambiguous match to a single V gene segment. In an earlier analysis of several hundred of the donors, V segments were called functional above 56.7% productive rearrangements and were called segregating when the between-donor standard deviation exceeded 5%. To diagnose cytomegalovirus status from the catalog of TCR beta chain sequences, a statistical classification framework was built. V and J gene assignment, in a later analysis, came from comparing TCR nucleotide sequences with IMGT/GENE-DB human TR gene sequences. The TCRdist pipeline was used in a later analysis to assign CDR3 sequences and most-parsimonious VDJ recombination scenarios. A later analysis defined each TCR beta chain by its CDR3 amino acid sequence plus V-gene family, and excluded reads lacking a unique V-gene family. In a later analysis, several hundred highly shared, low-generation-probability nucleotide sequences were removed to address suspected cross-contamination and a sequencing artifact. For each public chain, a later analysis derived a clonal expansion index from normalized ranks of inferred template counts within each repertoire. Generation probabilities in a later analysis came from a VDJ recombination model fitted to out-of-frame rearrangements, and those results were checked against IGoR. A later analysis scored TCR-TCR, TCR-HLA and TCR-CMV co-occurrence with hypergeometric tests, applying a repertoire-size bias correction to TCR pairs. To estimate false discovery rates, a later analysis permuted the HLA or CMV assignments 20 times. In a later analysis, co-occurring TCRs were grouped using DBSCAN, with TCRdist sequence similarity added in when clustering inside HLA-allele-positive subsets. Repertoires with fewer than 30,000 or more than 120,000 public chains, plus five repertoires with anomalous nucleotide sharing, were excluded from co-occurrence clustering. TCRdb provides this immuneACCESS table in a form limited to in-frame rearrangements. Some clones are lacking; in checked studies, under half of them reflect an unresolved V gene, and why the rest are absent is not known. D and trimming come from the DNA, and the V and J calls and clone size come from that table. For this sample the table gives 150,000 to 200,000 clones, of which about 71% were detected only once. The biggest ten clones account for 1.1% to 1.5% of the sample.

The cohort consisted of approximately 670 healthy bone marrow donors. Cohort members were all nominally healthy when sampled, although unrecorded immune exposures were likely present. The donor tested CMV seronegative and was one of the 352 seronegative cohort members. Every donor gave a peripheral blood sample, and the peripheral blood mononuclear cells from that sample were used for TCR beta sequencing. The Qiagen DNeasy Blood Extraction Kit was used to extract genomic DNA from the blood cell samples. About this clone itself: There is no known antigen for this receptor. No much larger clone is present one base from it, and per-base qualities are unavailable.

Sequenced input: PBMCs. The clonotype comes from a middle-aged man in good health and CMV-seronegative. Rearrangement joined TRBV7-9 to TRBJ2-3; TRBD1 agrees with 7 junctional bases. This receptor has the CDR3 CASSEQGYDTDTQYF. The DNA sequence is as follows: TGTGCCAGCAGCGAACAGGGGTACGACACAGATACGCAGTATTTT. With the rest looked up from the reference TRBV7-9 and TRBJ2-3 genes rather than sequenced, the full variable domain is DTGVSQNPRHKITKRGQNVTFRCDPISEHNRLYWYRQTLGQGPEFLTYFQNEAQLEKSRLLSDRFSAERPKGSFSTLEIQRTEQGDSAMYLCASSEQGYDTDTQYFGPGTRLTVL.